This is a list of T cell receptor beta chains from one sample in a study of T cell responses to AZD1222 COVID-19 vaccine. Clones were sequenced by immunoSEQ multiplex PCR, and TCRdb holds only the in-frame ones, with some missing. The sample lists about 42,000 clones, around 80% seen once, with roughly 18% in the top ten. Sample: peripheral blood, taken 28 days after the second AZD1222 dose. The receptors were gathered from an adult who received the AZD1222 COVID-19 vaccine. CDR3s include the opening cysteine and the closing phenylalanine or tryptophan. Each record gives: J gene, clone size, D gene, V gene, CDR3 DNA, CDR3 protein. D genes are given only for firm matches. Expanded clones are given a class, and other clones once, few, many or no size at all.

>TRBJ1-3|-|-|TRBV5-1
TGCGCCAGCAGCTTGGGTCAGGGGCGCGGCACCATATATTTT
CASSLGQGRGTIYF
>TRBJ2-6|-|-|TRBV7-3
TGTGCCAGCAGCTTACTTAGCAGCAACTCTGGGGCCAACGTCCTGACTTTC
CASSLLSSNSGANVLTF
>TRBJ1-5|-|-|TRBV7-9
TGTGCCAGCAGCTTGGATGGTAGCAATCAGCCCCAGCATTTT
CASSLDGSNQPQHF
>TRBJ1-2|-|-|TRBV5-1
TGCGCCAGCAGCTTGGGAGGGGACGATGGCTACACCTTC
CASSLGGDDGYTF
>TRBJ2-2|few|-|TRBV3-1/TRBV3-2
TGTGCCAGCAGCAGAAACCCAGGTGCCGGGGAGCTGTTTTTT
CASSRNPGAGELFF
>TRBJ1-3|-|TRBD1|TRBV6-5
TGTGCCAGCACGGGACAGGGTCCTCGCGGGATATATTTT
CASTGQGPRGIYF
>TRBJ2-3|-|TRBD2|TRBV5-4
TGTGCCAGCAGCTTACGGGGGGGCCAGGATACGCAGTATTTT
CASSLRGGQDTQYF
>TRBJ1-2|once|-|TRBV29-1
TGCAGCGCGGAGGCGGCGAGCGGCTACACCTTC
CSAEAASGYTF
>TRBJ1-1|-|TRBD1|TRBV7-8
TGTGCCAGCAGCTTAGCCGTCAGACAGGGTTTGAGCACTGAAGCTTTCTTT
CASSLAVRQGLSTEAFF
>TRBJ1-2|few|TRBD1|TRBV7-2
TGTGCCAGCAGTACAACAGGGGTCCCTAACTATGGCTACACCTTC
CASSTTGVPNYGYTF
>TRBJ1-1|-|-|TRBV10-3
TGTGCCATCAGTGAGTCAGTTGTGAGGCAGGTCGATGCTGAAGCTTTCTTT
CAISESVVRQVDAEAFF
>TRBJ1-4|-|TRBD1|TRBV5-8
TGTGCCAGCAGCTTGGGTACGACAGGGTTAGGCGAAAAACTGTTTTTT
CASSLGTTGLGEKLFF
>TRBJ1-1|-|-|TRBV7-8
TGTGCCAGCACCCCGAGATTCGACAGCTTGAACACTGAAGCTTTCTTT
CASTPRFDSLNTEAFF
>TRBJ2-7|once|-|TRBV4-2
TGTGCCAGCAGCCAAGTTTGGGGCAGCTTCAGTATAGACGAGCAGTACTTC
CASSQVWGSFSIDEQYF
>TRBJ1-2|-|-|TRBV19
TGTGCCAGTAGTGGACCCGGGACTAAAGGCTACACCTTC
CASSGPGTKGYTF
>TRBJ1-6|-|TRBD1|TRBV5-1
TGCGCCAGCAGCAAGGGACAGAGTGTTCGGGACCTCCACTTT
CASSKGQSVRDLHF
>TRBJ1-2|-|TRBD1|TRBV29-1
TGCAGCGTTGTGTCACAGGGGGCTAACTATGGCTACACCTTC
CSVVSQGANYGYTF
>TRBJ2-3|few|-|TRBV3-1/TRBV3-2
TGTGCCAGCAGCCTGTCGGCCGGCCGGTACGCAGATACGCAGTATTTT
CASSLSAGRYADTQYF
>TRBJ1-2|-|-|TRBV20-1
TGCAGTGCTAGTCCGGCTAACTATGGCTACACCTTC
CSASPANYGYTF
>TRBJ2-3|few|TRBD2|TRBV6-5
TGTGCCAGCAGTTACGTAGCGGGGGGGACGCAGTATTTT
CASSYVAGGTQYF
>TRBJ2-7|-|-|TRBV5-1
TGCGCCAGCAGCTTGCGCCGGACAGATAGGACGTACGAGCAGTACTTC
CASSLRRTDRTYEQYF
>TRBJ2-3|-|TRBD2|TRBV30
TGTGCCTGGAGTGTATTCCTCCACAACCGACTAGCGGTCGCAGATACGCAGTATTTT
CAWSVFLHNRLAVADTQYF
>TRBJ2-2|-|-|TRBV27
TGTGCCAGCACATCGCAGGGTTCCGGGGAGCTGTTTTTT
CASTSQGSGELFF
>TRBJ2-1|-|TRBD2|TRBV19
TGTGCCAGTACTACGGGACTAGCGACTAATGAGCAGTTCTTC
CASTTGLATNEQFF
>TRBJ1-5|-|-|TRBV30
TGTGCCTGGAGTGAAGGAGTTGGCAATCAGCCCCAGCATTTT
CAWSEGVGNQPQHF
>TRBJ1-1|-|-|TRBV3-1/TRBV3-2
TGTGCCAGCAGCCATACGCAGTCCACTGAAGCTTTCTTT
CASSHTQSTEAFF
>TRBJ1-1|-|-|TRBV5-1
TGCGCCAGCAGCTTGGACAGGCCCCAGGGGACTGAAGCTTTCTTT
CASSLDRPQGTEAFF
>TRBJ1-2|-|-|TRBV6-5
TGTGCCAGCAGTTACGTATCGATGGGACTGCTTGAGGGCTACACCTTC
CASSYVSMGLLEGYTF
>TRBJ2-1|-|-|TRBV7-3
TGTGCCAGCAGCTTAGGTTTTTACAATGAGCAGTTCTTC
CASSLGFYNEQFF
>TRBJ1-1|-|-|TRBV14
TGTGCCAGCAGCCGCATTGGGCAGGGCGACACTGAAGCTTTCTTT
CASSRIGQGDTEAFF
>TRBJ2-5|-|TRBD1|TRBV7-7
TGTGCTAGCAGCTTAGGGACAGGGGATGAGACCCAGTACTTC
CASSLGTGDETQYF
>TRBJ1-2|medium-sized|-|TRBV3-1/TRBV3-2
TGTGCCAGCAGCCAAGATTCTCTCCAGTTTGGACAGCAGAACTATGGCTACACCTTC
CASSQDSLQFGQQNYGYTF
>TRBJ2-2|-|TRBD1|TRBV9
TGTGCCAGCAGCGTAGTCGACAGGGCGAACACCGGGGAGCTGTTTTTT
CASSVVDRANTGELFF
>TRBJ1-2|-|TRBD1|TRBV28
TGTGCCAGCAGTGATACGACGGGACAGATTATAGCTAACTATGGCTACACCTTC
CASSDTTGQIIANYGYTF
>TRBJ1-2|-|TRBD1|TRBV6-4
TGTGCCAGCAGCATCACAGGGGGTACTAACTATGGCTACACCTTC
CASSITGGTNYGYTF
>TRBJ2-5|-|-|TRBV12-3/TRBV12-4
TGTGCCAGCAGGGAAGACAGCCAAGAGACCCAGTACTTC
CASREDSQETQYF
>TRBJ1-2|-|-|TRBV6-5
TGTGCCAGCCCCGCCCCCGGGACGCCGCCCTATGGCTACACCTTC
CASPAPGTPPYGYTF
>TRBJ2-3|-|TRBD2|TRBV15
TGTGCCACCAGCAGAGGTAGCGGGGGACCCACAGATACGCAGTATTTT
CATSRGSGGPTDTQYF
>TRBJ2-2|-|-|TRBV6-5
TGTGCCAGCAGCGGACAGGGCGGGGGTGCCGGGGAGCTGTTTTTT
CASSGQGGGAGELFF
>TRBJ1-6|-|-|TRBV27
TGTGCCAGCAGTTTATTGCAGCACTATAATTCACCCCTCCACTTT
CASSLLQHYNSPLHF
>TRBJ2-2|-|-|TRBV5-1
TGCGCCAGCAGCTTGGGAGCTAGAAGTTCGAACACCGGGGAGCTGTTTTTT
CASSLGARSSNTGELFF
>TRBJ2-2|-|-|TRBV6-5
TGTGCCAGCAGTTACACCCTAGAGAGGGCAGCCGGGGAGCTGTTTTTT
CASSYTLERAAGELFF
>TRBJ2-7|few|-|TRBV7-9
TGTGCCAGCAGCCTACCCGGTGGCGAGCAGTACTTC
CASSLPGGEQYF
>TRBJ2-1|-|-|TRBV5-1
TGCGCCAGCAGCTTGGGGGCGGGGAGAGAGCAGTTCTTC
CASSLGAGREQFF
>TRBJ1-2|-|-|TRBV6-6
TGTGCCAGCAGTTCCAACCACAGGGAGGGTGGCTACACCTTC
CASSSNHREGGYTF
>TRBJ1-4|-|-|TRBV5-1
TGCGCCAGCAGCTTCACCAAGACTGCAACTAATGAAAAACTGTTTTTT
CASSFTKTATNEKLFF
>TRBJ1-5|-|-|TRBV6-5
TGTGCCAGCAGTCTAGACATGGGCAATCAGCCCCAGCATTTT
CASSLDMGNQPQHF
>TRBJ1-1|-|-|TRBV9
TGTGCCAGCAGCCCCCGTATCGCAGGTAACACTGAAGCTTTCTTT
CASSPRIAGNTEAFF
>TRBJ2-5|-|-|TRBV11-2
TGTGCCAGCAGCCTGGACACCATCAGGAGCCAGTACTTC
CASSLDTIRSQYF
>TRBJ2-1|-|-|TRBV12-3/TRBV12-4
TGTGCCAGCAGTCGGGGGCGAAATGAGCAGTTCTTC
CASSRGRNEQFF
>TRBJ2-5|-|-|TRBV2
TGTGCCAGCAGTACCGGGGGACGCCAAGAGACCCAGTACTTC
CASSTGGRQETQYF
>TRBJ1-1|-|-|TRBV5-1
TGCGCCAGCAGCTTGACGGGAAACACTGAAGCTTTCTTT
CASSLTGNTEAFF
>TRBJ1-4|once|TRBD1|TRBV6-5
TGTGCCAGCAGGCTACAGGGGAGGTATGAAAAACTGTTTTTT
CASRLQGRYEKLFF
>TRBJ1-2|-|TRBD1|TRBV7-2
TGTGCCAGCAGCTCCTTGGGGACAGCACCCCGCTACACCTTC
CASSSLGTAPRYTF
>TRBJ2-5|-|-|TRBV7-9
TGTGCCAGCAGCTTAGTGAAGGGGGGAGAGACCCAGTACTTC
CASSLVKGGETQYF
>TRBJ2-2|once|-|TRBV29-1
TGCAGCGTTGAACGGAATTACCCGAACACCGGGGAGCTGTTTTTT
CSVERNYPNTGELFF
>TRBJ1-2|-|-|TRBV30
TGTGCCTGGAGTGAGGGGCTTGCGGGCTACACCTTC
CAWSEGLAGYTF
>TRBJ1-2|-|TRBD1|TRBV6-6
TGTGCCAGCAGTGAGGACAGGGTCTATGGCTACACCTTC
CASSEDRVYGYTF
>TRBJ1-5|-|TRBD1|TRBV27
TGTGCCAGCAGGAATACAGGGGTCCGTCAGCCCCAGCATTTT
CASRNTGVRQPQHF